The rows below give T cell receptor beta chains drawn from one sample of a study of tumor-infiltrating lymphocytes in primary liver carcinoma. MiXCR, run by TCRdb on the multiplex PCR reads, gives a single entry per CDR3 protein. The sample lists 150,000 to 200,000 distinct CDR3 sequences, just under 85% occurring once. Sequencing was carried out using tumor tissue from primary liver carcinoma. The receptors derive from a man in his forties with primary liver carcinoma and hepatitis B virus infection. CDR3s include the opening cysteine and the closing phenylalanine or tryptophan. A D gene is named only where the DNA matches it firmly. Clone size is shown for a subset of rows, as once, few, many or a class of expanded clone.

CDR3aa: CASSLRDRAHEHYF
CDR3nt: TGTGCCAGTAGCCTCCGGGACAGGGCCCACGAACACTACTTC
abundance: few
j_gene: TRBJ2-7
v_gene: TRBV6-2/TRBV6-3
d_gene: TRBD1

CDR3aa: CASSLGEETGELFF
CDR3nt: TGTGCCAGCAGCTTAGGTGAGGAAACCGGGGAGCTGTTTTTT
abundance: -
j_gene: TRBJ2-2
v_gene: TRBV11-2
d_gene: -

CDR3aa: CSAWGPREQYF
CDR3nt: TGCAGTGCTTGGGGACCTCGGGAGCAGTACTTC
abundance: -
j_gene: TRBJ2-7
v_gene: TRBV20-1
d_gene: -

CDR3aa: CASSYLAGGPTETQYF
CDR3nt: TGTGCCAGCAGTTACTTAGCGGGAGGGCCGACAGAAACGCAGTATTTT
abundance: -
j_gene: TRBJ2-3
v_gene: TRBV6-2/TRBV6-3
d_gene: TRBD2

CDR3aa: CASSQAQAGMNTEAFF
CDR3nt: TGCGCCAGCAGCCAAGCGCAAGCAGGGATGAACACTGAAGCTTTCTTT
abundance: -
j_gene: TRBJ1-1
v_gene: TRBV4-1
d_gene: -

CDR3aa: CASGGYRNNSPLHF
CDR3nt: TGTGCCTCGGGCGGGTACAGGAATAATTCACCCCTCCACTTT
abundance: -
j_gene: TRBJ1-6
v_gene: TRBV19
d_gene: -

CDR3aa: CAWSVQRGGPQQFF
CDR3nt: TGTGCCTGGAGTGTACAGCGGGGGGGGCCCCAACAGTTCTTC
abundance: -
j_gene: TRBJ2-1
v_gene: TRBV30
d_gene: TRBD2

CDR3aa: CAWETGEKTHYF
CDR3nt: TGTGCCTGGGAAACAGGGGAGAAGACTCACTACTTC
abundance: -
j_gene: TRBJ2-5
v_gene: TRBV30
d_gene: TRBD1

CDR3aa: CASSSPPRFDEQFF
CDR3nt: TGTGCCAGCAGCTCACCGCCACGGTTCGATGAGCAGTTCTTC
abundance: -
j_gene: TRBJ2-1
v_gene: TRBV7-9
d_gene: -

CDR3aa: CASNQDRACGRGLVDTQYF
CDR3nt: TGCGCCAGCAACCAAGATCGGGCTTGCGGGAGGGGCCTCGTAGATACGCAGTATTTC
abundance: -
j_gene: TRBJ2-3
v_gene: TRBV4-3
d_gene: TRBD2

CDR3aa: CSAIGQGTEAFF
CDR3nt: TGCAGCGCCATCGGACAGGGGACTGAAGCTTTCTTT
abundance: medium-sized
j_gene: TRBJ1-1
v_gene: TRBV29-1
d_gene: TRBD1

CDR3aa: CASSQDRGSVSNTRYF
CDR3nt: TGCGCCAGCAGCCAAGATCGGGGTAGCGTGAGTAATACGCGGTATTTT
abundance: -
j_gene: TRBJ2-3
v_gene: TRBV4-1
d_gene: -

CDR3aa: CASNLARGDFRDDQFF
CDR3nt: TGTGCCAGCAACTTAGCGCGAGGAGACTTTCGCGATGACCAGTTCTTC
abundance: -
j_gene: TRBJ2-1
v_gene: TRBV11-1
d_gene: -

CDR3aa: CSVVWAQGGEQFF
CDR3nt: TGCAGTGTTGTCTGGGCCCAGGGCGGTGAGCAGTTCTTC
abundance: few
j_gene: TRBJ2-1
v_gene: TRBV29-1
d_gene: -

CDR3aa: CASNSTGTGGLNEKLFF
CDR3nt: TGTGCCAGCAATAGTACCGGGACAGGGGGTCTTAATGAAAAACTGTTTTTT
abundance: -
j_gene: TRBJ1-4
v_gene: TRBV28
d_gene: TRBD1

CDR3aa: CASRRAAYGYTF
CDR3nt: TGTGCCAGCCGCCGGGCGGCCTATGGCTACACCTTC
abundance: many
j_gene: TRBJ1-2
v_gene: TRBV28
d_gene: -

CDR3aa: CASTQDYGQEYNEEFF
CDR3nt: TGCGCCAGCACCCAAGATTATGGACAGGAATACAATGAGGAGTTTTTC
abundance: -
j_gene: TRBJ2-1
v_gene: TRBV4-1
d_gene: TRBD1

CDR3aa: CATRPGRTEELFF
CDR3nt: TGTGCCACTAGGCCAGGACGCACCGAGGAGCTGTTTTTT
abundance: once
j_gene: TRBJ2-2
v_gene: TRBV11-2
d_gene: -

CDR3aa: CAIKRGDRDNTEAFF
CDR3nt: TGTGCCATCAAGCGTGGGGACAGGGACAACACTGAAGCTTTCTTT
abundance: many
j_gene: TRBJ1-1
v_gene: TRBV10-3
d_gene: TRBD1

CDR3aa: CVSRSVGSSVGARTDKQYF
CDR3nt: TGTGTCAGCAGATCTGTGGGAAGCTCTGTTGGAGCCCGCACAGATAAGCAGTATTTT
abundance: -
j_gene: TRBJ2-3
v_gene: TRBV11-1
d_gene: -

CDR3aa: CASSLVAGGDYGYIF
CDR3nt: TGTGCCAGCAGTTTAGTAGCGGGGGGCGACTATGGCTACATCTTC
abundance: -
j_gene: TRBJ1-2
v_gene: TRBV7-8
d_gene: -

CDR3aa: CTSSTPGLAEPYEQYF
CDR3nt: TGTACCAGCAGCACGCCGGGACTAGCAGAACCCTACGAGCAGTACTTC
abundance: -
j_gene: TRBJ2-7
v_gene: TRBV7-9
d_gene: TRBD2

CDR3aa: CARSPRTSGSMNSYEEYF
CDR3nt: TGTGCCCGCAGCCCTCGGACTAGCGGGAGTATGAACTCCTACGAGGAGTACTTC
abundance: -
j_gene: TRBJ2-7
v_gene: TRBV7-8
d_gene: TRBD2

CDR3aa: CASSPISPPEDTQYF
CDR3nt: TGTGCCAGCTCACCAATCTCCCCGCCGGAAGATACGCAGTATTTT
abundance: few
j_gene: TRBJ2-3
v_gene: TRBV18
d_gene: -

CDR3aa: CASTSTRDSCNDQFF
CDR3nt: TGTGCCAGCACTTCTACAAGAGACTCTTGCAATGACCAGTTCTTC
abundance: -
j_gene: TRBJ2-1
v_gene: TRBV6-1
d_gene: -

CDR3aa: CATQRPHSGAYILTF
CDR3nt: TGTGCCACCCAGCGGCCGCACTCTGGGGCCTACATCCTGACTTTC
abundance: -
j_gene: TRBJ2-6
v_gene: TRBV11-2
d_gene: -

CDR3aa: CASSHSWTDSPFHF
CDR3nt: TGCGCCAGCAGCCACTCCTGGACGGATTCACCCTTCCACTTT
abundance: -
j_gene: TRBJ1-6
v_gene: TRBV4-1
d_gene: -

CDR3aa: CTGSSKRAEIYNEQFF
CDR3nt: TGTACCGGCAGTTCGAAGCGAGCGGAGATCTACAATGAGCAGTTCTTC
abundance: -
j_gene: TRBJ2-1
v_gene: TRBV6-5
d_gene: -

CDR3aa: CSVDVAAGNEQYF
CDR3nt: TGCAGCGTTGATGTAGCGGCAGGCAACGAGCAGTACTTC
abundance: -
j_gene: TRBJ2-7
v_gene: TRBV29-1
d_gene: -

CDR3aa: CAWNVNRRNQPQHF
CDR3nt: TGTGCCTGGAATGTAAACCGGCGCAATCAGCCCCAGCATTTT
abundance: -
j_gene: TRBJ1-5
v_gene: TRBV30
d_gene: -

CDR3aa: CASIPPTPTGWETQYF
CDR3nt: TGTGCCAGCATTCCCCCTACCCCGACAGGTTGGGAGACCCAATACTTC
abundance: -
j_gene: TRBJ2-5
v_gene: TRBV28
d_gene: -

CDR3aa: CASIGLAGTFSSTDTQYF
CDR3nt: TGTGCCAGCATTGGGCTAGCGGGAACCTTCTCTAGCACAGATACGCAGTATTTT
abundance: -
j_gene: TRBJ2-3
v_gene: TRBV28
d_gene: TRBD2

CDR3aa: CARSDTGWFGKNIQYF
CDR3nt: TGTGCCAGGAGTGACACAGGGTGGTTCGGCAAAAACATTCAGTACTTC
abundance: -
j_gene: TRBJ2-4
v_gene: TRBV6-1
d_gene: -

CDR3aa: CASSQLTGKLSYNEEFF
CDR3nt: TGCGCCAGCAGTCAATTGACAGGCAAACTCTCCTACAATGAGGAGTTCTTC
abundance: -
j_gene: TRBJ2-1
v_gene: TRBV4-3
d_gene: -

CDR3aa: CASREGTGSCAQYF
CDR3nt: TGTGCCAGCAGGGAGGGGACAGGTTCTTGTGCGCAGTATTTT
abundance: -
j_gene: TRBJ2-3
v_gene: TRBV12-3/TRBV12-4
d_gene: TRBD1

CDR3aa: CANNKRDNSLRDEQFF
CDR3nt: TGTGCCAACAATAAACGGGACAATTCTCTCCGGGATGAGCAGTTCTTC
abundance: -
j_gene: TRBJ2-1
v_gene: TRBV12-3/TRBV12-4
d_gene: -

CDR3aa: CAATGTGGAGANVPTF
CDR3nt: TGTGCCGCTACCGGGACAGGGGGTGCTGGGGCCAACGTCCCGACTTTC
abundance: -
j_gene: TRBJ2-6
v_gene: TRBV6-6
d_gene: TRBD1

CDR3aa: CASRYRGAGANVLTF
CDR3nt: TGCGCCAGCAGATACAGGGGCGCTGGGGCCAACGTCCTGACTTTC
abundance: -
j_gene: TRBJ2-6
v_gene: TRBV6-5
d_gene: TRBD1

CDR3aa: CAGSYRPGVQPQNF
CDR3nt: TGTGCCGGCAGTTATAGGCCAGGGGTTCAGCCCCAGAATTTT
abundance: -
j_gene: TRBJ1-5
v_gene: TRBV6-2/TRBV6-3
d_gene: -

CDR3aa: CASTERYLYEQYF
CDR3nt: TGTGCCAGCACTGAGCGTTATCTCTACGAGCAATACTTC
abundance: -
j_gene: TRBJ2-7
v_gene: TRBV6-2/TRBV6-3
d_gene: -

CDR3aa: CASTLNRQGDTQYF
CDR3nt: TGTGCAAGCACTTTAAACCGACAAGGGGATACGCAGTATTTT
abundance: -
j_gene: TRBJ2-3
v_gene: TRBV11-2
d_gene: -

CDR3aa: CASSLERAYEQYF
CDR3nt: TGTGCCAGCAGCTTGGAACGGGCCTACGAGCAGTACTTC
abundance: few
j_gene: TRBJ2-7
v_gene: TRBV7-3
d_gene: -